Presented here are 9 T cell receptor beta chains from one specimen sequenced in a study of glioma-infiltrating T cells. Amplification of TCR alpha and beta CDR3 regions from RNA used iRepertoire nested multiplex PCR. TCRdb reprocessed the multiplex PCR reads via MiXCR and lists one record per CDR3 protein. The repertoire holds 100,000 to 150,000 distinct CDR3 sequences, with approximately 23% as singletons. Material: glioma tissue, nonneoplastic brain tissue, or PBMCs (not recorded which). The receptor set was obtained from a human donor with low-grade glioma or glioblastoma, undergoing nonglioma brain surgery, or in good health (not recorded which).

Notes on this clonotype: This may stem from a read error, because a much larger clone lies one nucleotide away. V gene TRBV7-6 combines with J gene TRBJ2-1, with D perhaps being TRBD1 or TRBD2 (6 bases each). Per the germline V gene, CDR1 is SGHVS and CDR2 is FNYEAQ. This CDR3 contains 16 residues. The CDR3 here is CASSKAGGTTYNEQFF. The CDR3 DNA is TGTGCTAGCAGTAAAGCAGGAGGGACAACCTACAATGAGCAGTTCTTC.

This clonotype was seen many times. The rearrangement joins TRBV2 to TRBJ1-5, with a weak D call TRBD1 (5 bases). CDR3 length equals 14 residues. Trimming removed 3 bases from V and 5 bases from J, with 11 bases in between. Germline V gene lookup returns CDR1 SNHLY and CDR2 FYNNEI. The CDR3 loop is CASSDQGGDQPQHF. CDR3 coding DNA: TGTGCCAGCAGTGACCAGGGCGGGGATCAGCCCCAGCATTTT.

This clonotype has ten or more counts. The chain is built from TRBV18 and TRBJ1-5; D gene uncertain. The CDR3 has 14 amino acids. CDR1 KGHSH and CDR2 LQKENI come from the germline V gene. V gave up 3 bases and J gave up 0 bases, with 6 bases separating them. The CDR3, as DNA: TGTGCCAGCTCACCGATCTTTAGCAATCAGCCCCAGCATTTT. It is translated as CASSPIFSNQPQHF.

As to this clonotype: A read error may produce the germline difference seen at one junction end. V gene TRBV5-4 combines with J gene TRBJ1-2, with D possibly being TRBD1 (6 bases). The length of the CDR3 is 13 residues. CDR1 is SGHNT, CDR2 YYREEE, per germline (reference sequence). The DNA of the CDR3 is TGTGCCAGCAGCTTGGGACAGGAATATGGCTACACTTTC. Encoded protein: CASSLGQEYGYTF.

This clonotype was observed at least ten times. The genes are TRBV4-1 and TRBJ2-2; TRBD2 agrees at 9 bases. J lost 11 bases, V lost 0 bases, and 16 bases had no gene match. The germline V gene has CDR1 MGHRA and CDR2 YSYEKL. This CDR3 has 18 residues. This CDR3 reads CASSQDRGTSPSGIELFF. For the CDR3, the DNA is TGCGCCAGCAGCCAAGATCGGGGGACATCTCCTAGCGGGATAGAGCTGTTTTTT.

Many counts were recorded for this clonotype. The CDR3 DNA reads as TGCAGTGCTAGAATTGGCACCTCCTACGAGCAGTACTTC. The encoded protein is CSARIGTSYEQYF. The genes are TRBV20-1 and TRBJ2-7; no firm D call. The ends were cut back, 2 bases at V and 0 bases at J, with 8 bases in the middle. There are 13 residues in the CDR3. Germline V CDR1 and CDR2: DFQATT, SNEGSKA (reference sequence).

This clonotype was picked up many times. The chain employs TRBV7-2 and TRBJ2-7, with a weak D call TRBD1 (5 bases). Trimming shortened V by 1 base and J by 0 bases, and 7 bases separated the two germline ends. Germline CDR1 SGHTA, CDR2 FQGNSA. The CDR3 covers 14 residues. CDR3 residues: CASSLGQHSYEQYF. Here the CDR3 DNA reads TGTGCCAGCAGCTTAGGACAGCACTCCTACGAGCAGTACTTC.

This clonotype came up many times. The chain joins TRBV4-2 to TRBJ2-7; D is uncertain. The CDR3 spans 15 residues. CDR1 and CDR2 (germline): LGHNA, YNFKEQ. Trimming removed 1 base from V and 6 bases from J, with 16 bases in between. The CDR3 DNA is TGTGCCAGCAGCCAAGGTTTGGGTATCTCCGGCGAGCAGTACTTC. Translated: CASSQGLGISGEQYF.

The gene calls are TRBV20-1 and TRBJ2-5, with a tentative D call TRBD2 (7 bases). Germline-derived CDR1 and CDR2 are DFQATT and SNEGSKA (reference sequence). CDR3 length: 12 residues. As DNA, the CDR3 is TGCAGCGTTGAAAGGGGGGGAGAGACCCAGTACTTC. As protein: CSVERGGETQYF.